The clone carrying this T cell receptor beta chain came up a few times. Its antigen is not identified. Germline V CDR1 and CDR2: LGHNA, YSLEER. V was trimmed by 0 bases and J by 5 bases, leaving 15 bases between them. The CDR3 runs to 16 residues. The data derive from a study of T cell repertoires in cytomegalovirus infection. From the reads, TCRdb called clonotypes with MiXCR, one entry per CDR3 protein. The repertoire includes approximately 730,000 distinct CDR3 sequences, 33% of them detected once, and roughly 18% sits in the top ten. This sequence was found in a human donor in good health (CMV status not recorded). Some clones in this sample may be carry-over from other donors' samples. The input for sequencing was cultured PBMCs, taken from culture after CMV antigen stimulation. The chain carries TRBV4-3 and TRBJ2-3; D assignment may be TRBD1 or TRBD2 (6 bases each). The CDR3 coding sequence is TGCGCCAGCAGCCAAGAAGGGGGAGGTCCGGGAGATACGCAGTATTTT. It yields the protein CASSQEGGGPGDTQYF.